Each of the 23 T cell receptor beta chains below was sequenced from the same sample in a study of CD8 T cells in Susac syndrome. Reverse transcription of roughly 0.45 to 1 ug RNA was carried out with random hexamers. Using its own MiXCR run on the immunoSEQ multiplex PCR reads, TCRdb lists one record per CDR3 protein. This table holds 150,000 to 200,000 distinct CDR3 sequences, 90% to 95% found once. Specimen: CD4+ T cells from PBMCs. These receptors were collected from a human donor in good health.

V usage is TRBV10-3 and J usage is TRBJ2-7, with D perhaps matching TRBD1 (6 bases). The CDR3 sequence is 17 residues long. Trimming left V 6 bases short and J 0 bases short, with 21 bases between. CDR1 and CDR2 from the germline V gene are ENHRY and SYGVKD. CDR3 sequence: CAISAGLPGTFSYEQYF. Here the CDR3 DNA reads TGTGCCATCAGCGCCGGACTCCCCGGGACATTCTCCTACGAGCAGTACTTC.

This clonotype occurred a few times. V is TRBV6-1 and J is TRBJ1-6, with D maybe TRBD1 (5 bases). Trimming took 10 bases from V and 7 from J, leaving 14 bases between them. CDR3 length equals 13 residues. Germline V CDR1 and CDR2: MNHNS, SASEGT. CDR3 DNA: TGTGCCAACACGTGGGGCCCCAATTCACCCCTCCACTTT. Protein product: CANTWGPNSPLHF.

A single count supports this clonotype. This chain uses TRBV29-1 with TRBJ2-3; D is possibly TRBD2 (7 bases). The CDR3 sequence is 15 residues long. Germline V gene lookup returns CDR1 SQVTM and CDR2 ANQGSEA. The V and J ends lost 6 bases and 2 bases respectively, with 18 bases between them. CDR3 DNA: TGCAGCGTCACCCCCGGGGGGCCGATCACAGATACGCAGTATTTT. It codes for CSVTPGGPITDTQYF.

In this sample, this clonotype turned up once. The genes are TRBV20-1 and TRBJ2-2; possibly TRBD2 for D (7 bases). This CDR3 has 17 residues. In germline, CDR1 is DFQATT, CDR2 SNEGSKA (reference sequence). The V end was cut by 3 bases, the J end by 2 bases, with 19 bases between. The CDR3 sequence: CSAREEGGGRNTGELFF. CDR3 sequence (DNA): TGCAGTGCTAGGGAAGAAGGCGGGGGCAGAAACACCGGGGAGCTGTTTTTT.

The rearrangement links TRBV2 to TRBJ2-2, with a possible D match to TRBD1 (6 bases). This CDR3 region has 14 residues. Trimming pared 4 bases from V and 0 bases from J, leaving 6 bases between. CDR1 and CDR2 (germline): SNHLY, FYNNEI. CDR3 in DNA: TGTGCCAGCAGTGGGGACACGAACACCGGGGAGCTGTTTTTT. This translates into CASSGDTNTGELFF. The full variable domain, with the rest looked up from reference TRBV2 and TRBJ2-2, is EPEVTQTPSHQVTQMGQEVILRCVPISNHLYFYWYRQILGQKVEFLVSFYNNEISEKSEIFDDQFSVERPDGSNFTLKIRSTKLEDSAMYFCASSGDTNTGELFFGEGSRLTVL.

This chain uses TRBV5-4 with TRBJ2-3, with D perhaps given as TRBD1 or TRBD2 (5 bases each). The CDR3 spans 19 residues. Deletions cut 4 bases from V and 0 bases from J, with 24 bases between. Germline assignment: CDR1 SGHNT and CDR2 YYREEE (reference sequence). CDR3 protein: CASSPSSYRGRTSTDTQYF. For the CDR3, the DNA is TGTGCCAGCAGCCCGTCAAGCTATCGGGGCAGGACTAGCACAGATACGCAGTATTTT.

The CDR3 reads CASSQSLTAYEQYV. The CDR3 nucleotides are TGTGCCAGCAGCCAATCCCTTACCGCCTACGAGCAGTACGTC. The V gene is TRBV3-1, the J gene TRBJ2-7; D is undetermined. V dropped 2 bases and J dropped 2 bases, with 10 bases sitting between them. The germline V gene has CDR1 LGHDT and CDR2 YNNKEL (reference sequence). CDR3 length: 14 residues.

The chain recombines TRBV14 with TRBJ1-1; a weak D match, TRBD1 (5 bases). The ends were cut back, 4 bases at V and 7 bases at J, with 10 bases in the middle. CDR3 length: 12 residues. The germline gives CDR1 SGHDN, CDR2 FVKESK. The CDR3 region has the DNA TGTGCCAGCAGCCCCAGGGCGAATGAAGCTTTCTTT. Amino acids: CASSPRANEAFF.

This chain connects TRBV4-1 to TRBJ2-7; 9 nucleotides line up with TRBD1. Per germline, CDR1 MGHRA and CDR2 YSYEKL. The V segment lost 2 bases and the J segment 0 bases; nucleotides outside the gene matches: 14. The CDR3 spans 19 residues. The CDR3 is CASSQQLQGQGSSSYEQYF. The CDR3 region has the DNA TGCGCCAGCAGCCAACAACTCCAGGGACAGGGATCGAGCTCCTACGAGCAGTACTTC.

Here the CDR3 DNA reads TGCAGCGTAAGACCTGCCTACAATGAGCAGTTCTTC. It specifies CSVRPAYNEQFF. This chain connects TRBV29-1 to TRBJ2-1; no reliable D call. V shed 6 bases and J shed 2 bases, with 8 bases lying between them. The germline V gene encodes CDR1 SQVTM and CDR2 ANQGSEA. The CDR3 totals 12 residues.

This clonotype appeared a few times. In nucleotides, the CDR3 is TGTGCCAGCACCTTTGCTAGCCTGGGACAGACAAAACACTACTCCTACAATGAGCAGTTCTTC. Amino acid sequence: CASTFASLGQTKHYSYNEQFF. The chain joins TRBV6-2 or TRBV6-3 to TRBJ2-1; 7 bases match TRBD1. From germline, CDR1 is MNHEY and CDR2 SVGEGT. The CDR3 loop spans 21 amino acids. V was pared by 7 bases and J by 0 bases, with 24 bases of the junction left unmatched.

The rearrangement uses TRBV29-1 and TRBJ1-4, with a weak D call TRBD1 (5 bases). The CDR3 has 13 residues. V dropped 2 bases and J dropped 7 bases, with 11 bases sitting between them. The V gene's germline CDR1 is SQVTM and CDR2 ANQGSEA. The CDR3 nucleotides read TGCAGCGTTGAAACAAAGAGGGGTGAAAAACTGTTTTTT. This gives the protein CSVETKRGEKLFF.

This chain uses TRBV28 with TRBJ2-3, with no clear D. This CDR3 contains 12 residues. Trimming cost V 2 bases and J 5 bases, with 5 bases left between them. Per germline, CDR1 MDHEN and CDR2 SYDVKM. This chain's CDR3 is CASSLTVDTQYF. The DNA for the CDR3 is TGTGCCAGCAGTTTAACGGTAGATACGCAGTATTTT.

The chain carries TRBV10-3 and TRBJ2-6; D may correspond to TRBD1 or TRBD2 (5 bases each). Germline loops: CDR1 ENHRY, CDR2 SYGVKD. This CDR3 has 16 residues. V was pared by 7 bases and J by 2 bases, with 15 bases between. The CDR3 DNA follows: TGTGCCATCACCACGGGACCTCTGGCTGGGGCCAACGTCCTGACTTTC. As protein: CAITTGPLAGANVLTF.

V and J are TRBV19 and TRBJ2-7, with TRBD1 identical over 11 bases. J gave up 5 bases and V 4 bases, and 1 base lay outside the gene matches. From germline, CDR1 is LNHDA and CDR2 SQIVND (reference sequence). The CDR3 runs to 13 residues. CDR3 sequence (DNA): TGTGCCAGTAGTAGGACAGGGGGCAACGAGCAGTACTTC. Protein product: CASSRTGGNEQYF. The full variable domain, with the rest looked up from reference TRBV19 and TRBJ2-7, is DGGITQSPKYLFRKEGQNVTLSCEQNLNHDAMYWYRQDPGQGLRLIYYSQIVNDFQKGDIAEGYSVSREKKESFPLTVTSAQKNPTAFYLCASSRTGGNEQYFGPGTRLTVT.

The chain carries TRBV20-1 and TRBJ1-1, with a tentative D call TRBD1 (5 bases). The germline V and J ends were trimmed by 5 bases and 10 bases, with 20 bases remaining between them. This CDR3 is 13 amino acids long. Germline loops: CDR1 DFQATT, CDR2 SNEGSKA (reference sequence). The CDR3, as DNA: TGCAGTGCTCGATACGAGATTTGGGGGAGAGCTTTCTTT. As protein: CSARYEIWGRAFF.

J is TRBJ2-2 and V is TRBV5-1; 8 bases agree with TRBD2. The CDR3 is 15 residues long. Losses at the gene ends were 4 bases for V and 1 base for J; bases not matched to a gene: 3. The germline CDR1 and CDR2 sequences are SGHRS and YFSETQ. The CDR3 DNA follows: TGCGCCAGCAGCCCTCGGGGGGGGAACACCGGGGAGCTGTTTTTT. Amino acids: CASSPRGGNTGELFF.

V usage is TRBV7-9 and J usage is TRBJ2-5; either TRBD1 or TRBD2 may fit D (5 bases each). Trimming cost V 5 bases and J 10 bases, with 29 bases left between them. Germline CDR1 is SEHNR and CDR2 is FQNEAQ (reference sequence). CDR3 length: 17 residues. CDR3: CASSALVGLGDRSGQYF. CDR3 coding DNA: TGTGCCAGCAGCGCACTAGTGGGGCTGGGAGACCGGTCCGGCCAGTACTTC.

The chain recombines TRBV6-1 with TRBJ2-3, with TRBD2 matching over 7 bases. There are 16 residues in the CDR3. With V trimmed by 8 bases and J by 4 bases, 15 bases remained unmatched. Germline V lookup: CDR1 MNHNS, CDR2 SASEGT. CDR3 bases: TGTGCCAGCTCCTCAGAAATGGGGGGGTCCGCAGATACGCAGTATTTT. Translation gives CASSSEMGGSADTQYF.

The J gene is TRBJ1-3, the V gene TRBV30; D remains unclear. This CDR3 region has 12 residues. V was clipped by 4 bases and J by 6 bases, with 10 bases between them. Germline CDR1 reads GTSNPN; CDR2 reads SVGIG (reference sequence). The CDR3 DNA reads TGTGCCTGGACCAGGAAAAAAAACACCATATATTTT. Translation gives CAWTRKKNTIYF.

J is TRBJ1-5 and V is TRBV6-2 or TRBV6-3, with D unclear. Germline V gene data show CDR1 as MNHEY and CDR2 as SVGEGT. The CDR3 covers 15 residues. Trimming stripped 2 bases from V and 2 bases from J, with 10 bases between. For the CDR3, the DNA is TGTGCCAGCAGTTACGCAAGAACAGGCAATCAGCCCCAGCATTTT. Its protein product is CASSYARTGNQPQHF.

Only a few counts were recorded for this clonotype. V usage is TRBV5-1 and J usage is TRBJ2-3, with 7 positions matching TRBD1. Germline trimming cut 4 bases from V and 4 bases from J; bases unmatched to any gene: 3. The germline V gene has CDR1 SGHRS and CDR2 YFSETQ. The CDR3 is 13 amino acids. This CDR3 reads CASSGTVADTQYF. DNA for the CDR3: TGCGCCAGCAGCGGGACAGTAGCAGATACGCAGTATTTT.

V usage is TRBV15 and J usage is TRBJ1-1; maybe TRBD1 (5 bases). The CDR3 totals 13 residues. V dropped 1 base and J dropped 10 bases, with 13 bases sitting between them. Germline CDR1 LNHNV, CDR2 YYDKDF (reference sequence). The CDR3 nucleotides read TGTGCCACCAGCAGAGCCGAGGGACTGATAGCTTTCTTT. Protein product: CATSRAEGLIAFF.